This passage covers 26 T cell receptor beta chains from one sample sequenced in a study of T cells in Graves' hyperthyroidism and ophthalmopathy. The source material, RNA transcripts, was used to amplify TCR beta CDR3 regions. HTBI primers were employed in a first-round RT-PCR of the TCR CDR3. TCRdb passed the multiplex PCR reads through MiXCR, listing each CDR3 protein once. The table includes under 450,000 distinct CDR3 sequences, approximately 12% detected once. Sequencing used blood. These receptors were obtained from a man aged 30 to 45 with Graves' hyperthyroidism that later progressed to Graves' ophthalmopathy.

This clonotype was recorded at least ten times. The rearrangement links TRBV6-1 to TRBJ1-6, with 9 nucleotides matching TRBD1. This CDR3 region has 15 residues. Losses at the gene ends were 2 bases for V and 8 bases for J; bases not matched to a gene: 4. Germline CDR1 is MNHNS and CDR2 is SASEGT. As DNA, the CDR3 is TGTGCCAGCAGTGAATCCGGGACAGGGCATTCACCCCTCCACTTT. Protein product: CASSESGTGHSPLHF.

This clonotype showed up just a few times. The gene calls are TRBV10-2 and TRBJ1-6; D unclear. The CDR3 length is 13 residues. Germline V lookup: CDR1 WSHSY, CDR2 SAAADI. Trimming cost V 7 bases and J 7 bases, with 11 bases left between them. CDR3 DNA sequence: TGCGCCAGCAAGGGAGACAACAATTCACCCCTCCACTTT. Protein sequence: CASKGDNNSPLHF.

The table lists this clonotype with many counts. J is TRBJ1-1 and V is TRBV11-3, with D perhaps matching TRBD1 (6 bases). This CDR3 region has 15 residues. The V gene's germline CDR1 is SGHNT and CDR2 YENEEA. Trimming removed 5 bases at V and 2 bases at J, with 15 bases between. CDR3 sequence (DNA): TGTGCCAGCAGCCCCCCGGGACATCTTAACACTGAAGCTTTCTTT. Protein product: CASSPPGHLNTEAFF. Full variable domain (remainder filled in from reference TRBV11-3 and TRBJ1-1): EAGVVQSPRYKIIEKKQPVAFWCNPISGHNTLYWYLQNLGQGPELLIRYENEEAVDDSQLPKDRFSAERLKGVDSTLKIQPAELGDSAVYLCASSPPGHLNTEAFFGQGTRLTVV.

This clonotype has just a few counts. The J gene is TRBJ2-7, the V gene TRBV19, with 8 bases lining up with TRBD1. Per the germline V gene, CDR1 is LNHDA and CDR2 is SQIVND (reference sequence). This CDR3 contains 14 residues. V lost 2 bases, J lost 4 bases, and 4 bases stayed unmatched. This chain's CDR3 is CASSITGQAYEQYF. The CDR3 DNA reads TGTGCCAGTAGTATAACGGGACAGGCTTACGAGCAGTACTTC.

This chain uses TRBV5-1 with TRBJ1-1; maybe TRBD1 (5 bases). Germline lookup yields CDR1 SGHRS and CDR2 YFSETQ. The CDR3 runs 14 residues. V shed 4 bases and J shed 1 base, with 11 bases lying between them. The CDR3 DNA sequence: TGCGCCAGCAGCCCGAGGCAGGGGAACACTGAAGCTTTCTTT. Translated: CASSPRQGNTEAFF.

This chain joins TRBV20-1 and TRBJ2-3, with 11 bases aligning to TRBD2. V lost 4 bases and J lost 2; bases outside the gene matches: 5. There are 15 residues in the CDR3. Germline values: CDR1 DFQATT, CDR2 SNEGSKA (reference sequence). In nucleotides, the CDR3 is TGCAGTGCTAAGATAGCGGGGGGGGCCACAGATACGCAGTATTTT. Translation gives CSAKIAGGATDTQYF.

This clonotype occurred many times. The rearrangement joins TRBV7-9 to TRBJ1-4; 9 nucleotides align to TRBD1. Germline lookup yields CDR1 SEHNR and CDR2 FQNEAQ (reference sequence). This CDR3 has 16 residues. Germline trimming cut 2 bases from V and 5 bases from J; bases unmatched to any gene: 6. CDR3 sequence (DNA): TGTGCCAGCAGCTTAATTGGGGACAGGGTCAATGAAAAACTGTTTTTT. As protein: CASSLIGDRVNEKLFF.

This clonotype has a count of ten or more. The rearrangement links TRBV20-1 to TRBJ2-5; D unclear. The CDR3 runs 11 residues. CDR1 and CDR2 from the germline V gene are DFQATT and SNEGSKA (reference sequence). V lost 5 bases to trimming and J lost 0 bases, with 4 bases between them. The DNA for the CDR3 is TGCAGTGCTCTTAACCAAGAGACCCAGTACTTC. Translated, it gives CSALNQETQYF.

Ten or more counts support this clonotype. J is TRBJ1-1 and V is TRBV28; unclear D gene. V lost 5 bases, J lost 5 bases, and 6 bases lay in between. The germline V gene has CDR1 MDHEN and CDR2 SYDVKM. The CDR3 is 11 residues long. The CDR3 DNA is TGTGCCAGCAGTCCGAGGACTGAAGCTTTCTTT. Amino acid sequence: CASSPRTEAFF.

This clonotype was seen at least ten times. The CDR3 region is CASSSQTASYGYTF. CDR3 DNA sequence: TGTGCCAGCAGCTCTCAGACAGCATCCTATGGCTACACCTTC. The J gene is TRBJ1-2, the V gene TRBV27; D perhaps matches TRBD1 (5 bases). V was clipped by 6 bases and J by 4 bases, with 15 bases between them. CDR1 and CDR2 from the germline V gene are MNHEY and SMNVEV (reference sequence). This CDR3 is built from 14 residues.

This clonotype was recorded at least ten times. The genes are TRBV28 and TRBJ2-1; a weak D match, TRBD2 (7 bases). CDR3 length: 15 amino acids. Germline assignment: CDR1 MDHEN and CDR2 SYDVKM. V was trimmed by 2 bases and J by 5 bases, leaving 13 bases between them. The CDR3 DNA is TGTGCCAGCAGTTTAAAAGGGGGGGCCAACAATGAGCAGTTCTTC. It codes for CASSLKGGANNEQFF.

This chain uses TRBV2 with TRBJ2-3; the D call may be TRBD1 or TRBD2 (5 bases each). CDR1 SNHLY and CDR2 FYNNEI come from the germline V gene. This CDR3 region has 13 residues. The V end lost 6 bases, the J end lost 2 bases, and 9 bases lay between the germline ends. CDR3 loop: CASSREYTDTQYF. Written as DNA, the CDR3 is TGTGCCAGCAGCAGGGAGTACACAGATACGCAGTATTTT. Based on the CDR3 plus reference TRBV2 and TRBJ2-3, the full variable domain is EPEVTQTPSHQVTQMGQEVILRCVPISNHLYFYWYRQILGQKVEFLVSFYNNEISEKSEIFDDQFSVERPDGSNFTLKIRSTKLEDSAMYFCASSREYTDTQYFGPGTRLTVL.

Comment on this clonotype: This may be a read error, as it is one base from a much larger clone. The chain has TRBV27 and TRBJ2-5; TRBD2 aligns across 9 bases. The CDR3 has 15 amino acids. The germline V gene has CDR1 MNHEY and CDR2 SMNVEV (reference sequence). The CDR3 region is CARSWGGGVKETQYF. DNA of the CDR3: TGTGCCCGCAGTTGGGGCGGGGGGGTCAAAGAGACCCAGTACTTC.

This clonotype was detected only a few times. The V call is TRBV14, the J call TRBJ1-3; D is undetermined. Germline CDR1 is SGHDN and CDR2 is FVKESK. The CDR3 has 17 amino acids. Trimming shortened V by 10 bases and J by 0 bases, and 22 bases separated the two germline ends. The CDR3 reads CAITPGRHRASGNTIYF. The CDR3 coding sequence is TGTGCCATCACACCGGGCCGACACAGAGCCTCTGGAAACACCATATATTTT.

This clonotype was counted ten times or more. The rearrangement uses TRBV6-1 and TRBJ2-2; no clear D. The CDR3 is 15 amino acids. V was trimmed by 5 bases and J by 0 bases, leaving 10 bases between them. CDR1 and CDR2 (germline): MNHNS, SASEGT. The CDR3 protein is CASSFDSSNTGELFF. The CDR3 DNA sequence: TGTGCCAGCAGTTTTGACTCTTCGAACACCGGGGAGCTGTTTTTT.

Note on this clonotype: Its ends do not fully match the called genes, so a read error is possible. The chain employs TRBV5-1 and TRBJ1-2; no firm D call. CDR1 SGHRS and CDR2 YFSETQ come from the germline V gene. The CDR3 covers 11 residues. The CDR3 DNA reads as TGCGCCGGCAGCTTGGGATATGGCTACACCTTC. It translates to CAGSLGYGYTF.

This rearrangement joins TRBV4-1 to TRBJ1-2; the match to TRBD1 covers 8 bases. CDR3 size: 15 residues. Germline V CDR1 and CDR2: MGHRA, YSYEKL. After removal of 6 bases from V and 2 bases from J, the junction contained 8 bases not matched to a gene. The CDR3 is CASSQSTGENYGYTF. The DNA for the CDR3 is TGCGCCAGCAGTCAATCGACAGGGGAGAACTATGGCTACACCTTC.

The chain recombines TRBV5-1 with TRBJ1-1, with D uncertain. The germline V and J ends were trimmed by 3 bases and 6 bases, with 12 bases remaining between them. From germline, CDR1 is SGHRS and CDR2 YFSETQ. The CDR3 runs to 13 residues. The CDR3 nucleotides read TGCGCCAGCAGCTCTGAATTAACTGCTGAAGCTTTCTTT. It specifies CASSSELTAEAFF.

The rearrangement uses TRBV7-2 and TRBJ2-7; 11 positions agree with TRBD1. The CDR3 totals 18 residues. After removal of 5 bases from V and 0 bases from J, the junction contained 12 bases not matched to a gene. Germline V gene data show CDR1 as SGHTA and CDR2 as FQGNSA. The CDR3 loop is CASSPDRGHTMSSYEQYF. The CDR3, as DNA: TGTGCCAGCAGCCCGGACAGGGGGCACACCATGAGCTCCTACGAGCAGTACTTC.

This clonotype was detected many times. The J gene is TRBJ1-1, the V gene TRBV9, with D perhaps TRBD1 (6 bases). Germline values: CDR1 SGDLS, CDR2 YYNGEE. The V end was cut by 4 bases, the J end by 6 bases, with 22 bases between. The length of the CDR3 is 16 residues. As DNA, the CDR3 is TGTGCCAGCAGCCCCCGGGTACGGATGGGGGGCGCTGAAGCTTTCTTT. Translation gives CASSPRVRMGGAEAFF. Full variable domain (remainder filled in from reference TRBV9 and TRBJ1-1): DSGVTQTPKHLITATGQRVTLRCSPRSGDLSVYWYQQSLDQGLQFLIQYYNGEERAKGNILERFSAQQFPDLHSELNLSSLELGDSALYFCASSPRVRMGGAEAFFGQGTRLTVV.

This clonotype appeared a few times. The chain joins TRBV29-1 to TRBJ2-3, with TRBD1 identical over 8 bases. This CDR3 contains 14 residues. V gave up 4 bases and J gave up 5 bases; unmatched junction bases: 8. Germline-derived CDR1 and CDR2 are SQVTM and ANQGSEA. Here the CDR3 DNA reads TGCAGCGTTGCATCCAGGGGGCCTGGAGATACGCAGTATTTT. It encodes CSVASRGPGDTQYF.

Only a few counts were recorded for this clonotype. This chain joins TRBV20-1 and TRBJ2-2; D gene uncertain. This CDR3 spans 12 amino acids. In germline, CDR1 is DFQATT, CDR2 SNEGSKA (reference sequence). V lost 6 bases and J lost 5, with 10 bases in between. The CDR3 sequence is CSAGERTGELFF. The CDR3 DNA follows: TGCAGTGCAGGAGAACGGACCGGGGAGCTGTTTTTT.

This clonotype was seen a handful of times. CDR3 sequence (DNA): TGTGCCAGTAGTATACAGGGGGCTGATGATGAGCAGTTCTTC. Translation: CASSIQGADDEQFF. The V call is TRBV19, the J call TRBJ2-1; TRBD1 matches 8 bases. V lost 2 bases to trimming and J lost 8 bases; unmatched junction nucleotides: 5. The CDR3 totals 14 residues. The germline V gene encodes CDR1 LNHDA and CDR2 SQIVND (reference sequence).

This clonotype came up a few times. The chain recombines TRBV28 with TRBJ2-6, with D maybe TRBD1 (6 bases). The germline V and J ends were trimmed by 4 bases and 1 base, with 17 bases remaining between them. The V gene's germline CDR1 is MDHEN and CDR2 SYDVKM. The CDR3 sequence is 18 residues long. The CDR3, as DNA: TGTGCCAGCAGTTCGCCTACAGGGATGCGATCTGGGGCCAACGTCCTGACTTTC. Amino acid sequence: CASSSPTGMRSGANVLTF. Looking up the rest from reference TRBV28 and TRBJ2-6 gives the full variable domain: DVKVTQSSRYLVKRTGEKVFLECVQDMDHENMFWYRQDPGLGLRLIYFSYDVKMKEKGDIPEGYSVSREKKERFSLILESASTNQTSMYLCASSSPTGMRSGANVLTFGAGSRLTVL.

The chain employs TRBV24-1 and TRBJ2-2, with 11 nucleotides matching TRBD1. The germline gives CDR1 KGHDR, CDR2 SFDVKD. J was trimmed by 4 bases and V by 3 bases; bases with no gene match: 12. The CDR3 consists of 19 residues. The DNA of the CDR3 is TGTGCCACCAGTGATCCCCGGGACAGGGGGAGGTTGGGCACCGGGGAGCTGTTTTTT. Translating gives CATSDPRDRGRLGTGELFF.

This chain connects TRBV6-1 to TRBJ2-3, with D possibly TRBD2 on 5 matching bases. Germline CDR1 and CDR2: MNHNS and SASEGT. CDR3 length: 14 amino acids. V was clipped by 5 bases and J by 2 bases, with 11 bases between them. DNA for the CDR3: TGTGCCAGCAGTCCCGGACTTTACACAGATACGCAGTATTTT. It specifies CASSPGLYTDTQYF.